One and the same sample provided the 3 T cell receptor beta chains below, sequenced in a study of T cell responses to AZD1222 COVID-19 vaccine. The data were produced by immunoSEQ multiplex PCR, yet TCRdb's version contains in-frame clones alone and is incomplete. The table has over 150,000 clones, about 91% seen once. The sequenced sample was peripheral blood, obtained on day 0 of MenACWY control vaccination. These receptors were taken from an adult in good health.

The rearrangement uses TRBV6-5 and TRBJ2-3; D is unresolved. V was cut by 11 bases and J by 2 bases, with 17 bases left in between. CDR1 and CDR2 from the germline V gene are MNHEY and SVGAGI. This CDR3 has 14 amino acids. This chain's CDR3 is CALVGASPTDTQYF. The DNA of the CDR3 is TGTGCCCTCGTAGGCGCATCTCCCACAGATACGCAGTATTTT.

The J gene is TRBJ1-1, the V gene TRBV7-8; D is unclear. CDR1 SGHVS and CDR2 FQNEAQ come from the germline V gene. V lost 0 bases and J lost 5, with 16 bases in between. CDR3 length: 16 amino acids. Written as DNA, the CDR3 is TGTGCCAGCAGCTTAGCTCGGCCGGGCTGGTTTACTGAAGCTTTCTTT. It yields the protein CASSLARPGWFTEAFF.

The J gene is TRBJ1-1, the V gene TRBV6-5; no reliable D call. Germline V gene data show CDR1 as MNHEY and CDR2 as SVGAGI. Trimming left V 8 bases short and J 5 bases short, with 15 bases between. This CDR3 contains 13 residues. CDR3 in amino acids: CASPSATGTEAFF. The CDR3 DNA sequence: TGTGCCAGCCCCTCCGCGACGGGAACTGAAGCTTTCTTT.